The 5 T cell receptor beta chains below were found in one sample sequenced in a study of response to subunit inactivated influenza vaccine. TCRdb re-called the RT-PCR reads through MiXCR, storing one row per CDR3 protein. The data show around 320,000 distinct CDR3 sequences, with around 20% seen just once and approximately 10% held by the top ten. Sample: PBMCs from blood, taken about 20 months after vaccination. All receptors derive from a man between 50 and 75 years old who received an inactivated influenza vaccine.

The chain links TRBV4-1 to TRBJ2-7; D unresolved. The V gene's germline CDR1 is MGHRA and CDR2 YSYEKL. V was cut by 4 bases and J by 2 bases, with 9 bases left in between. The CDR3 sequence is 13 residues long. As DNA, the CDR3 is TGCGCCAGCAGCCCTATAGGGACCTACGAGCAGTACTTC. Its protein product is CASSPIGTYEQYF.

This clonotype was seen more than once but under ten times. J is TRBJ1-2 and V is TRBV15; perhaps TRBD1 as D (5 bases). Between the trimmed V and J ends, which lost 2 bases and 4 bases, there was a span of 20 bases. Germline CDR1 reads LNHNV; CDR2 reads YYDKDF (reference sequence). The CDR3 contains 17 residues. The chain's CDR3 is CATSRTGRPLRPYGYTF. The CDR3 nucleotides read TGTGCCACCAGCAGAACGGGACGGCCTCTTCGACCCTATGGCTACACCTTC.

This clonotype was observed a few times. The V and J genes are TRBV27 and TRBJ2-1, with D hard to call. Germline lookup yields CDR1 MNHEY and CDR2 SMNVEV (reference sequence). The CDR3 runs 15 residues. V was trimmed by 1 base and J by 2 bases, leaving 9 bases between them. The CDR3 sequence: CASSLFSAAYNEQFF. Here the CDR3 DNA reads TGTGCCAGCAGTTTATTTTCGGCGGCCTACAATGAGCAGTTCTTC.

The chain employs TRBV7-2 and TRBJ2-5; D is ambiguous. From germline, CDR1 is SGHTA and CDR2 FQGNSA. The V end was cut by 2 bases, the J end by 5 bases, with 9 bases between. This CDR3 has 13 residues. The CDR3 DNA follows: TGTGCCAGCAGCTTATTAACGGTGGAGACCCAGTACTTC. This translates into CASSLLTVETQYF.

This clonotype has just a few counts. The chain combines TRBV3-1 with TRBJ1-3; D is ambiguous. The CDR3 runs 12 residues. V was shortened by 0 bases and J by 16 bases, with 13 bases between the two germline ends. Per the germline V gene, CDR1 is LGHDT and CDR2 is YNNKEL (reference sequence). As DNA, the CDR3 is TGTGCCAGCAGCCAAGAGGGTTTGGCCACCTATTTT. Translating it yields CASSQEGLATYF.